What follows describes a single TCR beta chain. The sample originates from a study of cytomegalovirus exposure and HLA in healthy donors. CDR3 size: 14 residues. The germline V gene encodes CDR1 LGHNA and CDR2 YSLEER. The junction had 3 bases not matched to a gene; V was cut back by 4 bases and J by 2 bases. The PCR ran on 60 Vbeta and 13 Jbeta primers. Libraries were prepared by immunoSEQ multiplex PCR; TCRdb keeps only in-frame clonotypes and omits some of them. The profile shows about 190,000 clones, about 84% of them singletons. The TCR was taken from a man in his forties or fifties in good health and CMV-seronegative. V is TRBV4-3 and J is TRBJ2-3, with 7 positions matching TRBD1. Sequenced: PBMCs. The CDR3 DNA follows: TGCGCCAGCAGCCTGGGACAGTACACAGATACGCAGTATTTT. The encoded protein is CASSLGQYTDTQYF.